This T cell receptor beta chain is drawn from a study of CD8+ T cells in alopecia areata. Treatment here: oral pan-JAK inhibitor, 5-10 mg twice daily. Extracted RNA was reverse transcribed, and the resulting cDNA served as sequencing template. Only in-frame clones appear in the TCRdb table, and some are missing; sequencing was by immunoSEQ multiplex PCR. The table records approximately 170,000 clones, less than 80% of them present only once. Trimming took 8 bases from V and 11 from J; bases not matched to a gene: 15. CDR3 length: 15 residues. The V gene's germline CDR1 is MGHDK and CDR2 SYGVNS. The receptor was isolated from a human donor with alopecia areata. The sequencing here drew on CD4+ T cells sorted from blood, taken at week 24, from a patient treated with tofacitinib. The chain recombines TRBV25-1 with TRBJ1-5; 10 bases align to TRBD1. CDR3 sequence (DNA): TGTGCCAGCCCGGACAGGGGGTCGCGAGGGATGACCCAGCATTTT. It specifies CASPDRGSRGMTQHF. Supplemented by reference TRBV25-1 and TRBJ1-5, the full variable domain reads EADIYQTPRYLVIGTGKKITLECSQTMGHDKMYWYQQDPGMELHLIHYSYGVNSTEKGDLSSESTVSRIRTEHFPLTLESARPSHTSQYLCASPDRGSRGMTQHFGDGTRLSIL.